The 14 T cell receptor beta chains given below trace back to one sample, sequenced in a study of Tregs in tolerant kidney transplant recipients (dated by TCRdb to 2018 to 2020). Receptors were amplified or captured by the immunoSEQ multiplex PCR assay. The table was pulled from immuneACCESS by TCRdb, which kept in-frame rearrangements only. Such tables lose some clones; where checked, under half of the loss comes from unresolved V genes, and the rest has no known cause. The sample includes nearly 50,000 clones, with roughly nine tenths observed a single time. The ten biggest clones cover 15% to 17% of the sample. Transplants used related donors with nonmyeloablative bone marrow transplantation; mixed chimerism was transient in the human trials. The sample in question was CD8+ T cells from blood (PBMCs), obtained 12 months after the transplant. The receptors come from a human patient who received a combined kidney and bone marrow transplant. In patients who had a transplant, some T cells may come from the graft donor.

The chain recombines TRBV7-8 with TRBJ1-2; TRBD1 agrees at 8 bases. This CDR3 is built from 15 residues. Germline V gene data show CDR1 as SGHVS and CDR2 as FQNEAQ. V shed 1 base and J 0 bases; nucleotides not matched to a gene: 1. The CDR3 DNA follows: TGTGCCAGCAGCTTAGGGACAGGGTCTAACTATGGCTACACCTTC. It encodes CASSLGTGSNYGYTF.

As regards this clone: One junction end does not reproduce the germline sequence, and a read error may be involved. Other nucleotide sequences from this sample produce the same CDR3. The chain has TRBV6-9 and TRBJ1-6, with 8 bases identical to TRBD1. Germline V gene data show CDR1 as MNHGY and CDR2 as SVAAGI. The CDR3 runs 17 residues. The CDR3 region is CASSCRGTGDYNSPLHF. The CDR3 DNA follows: TGTGCCAGCAGTTGTAGAGGGACAGGCGATTATAATTCCCCCCTCCACTTT.

The rearrangement joins TRBV29-1 to TRBJ2-1, with 9 bases matching TRBD1. Losses at the gene ends were 7 bases for V and 4 bases for J; bases not matched to a gene: 8. The CDR3 length is 14 residues. The germline CDR1 and CDR2 sequences are SQVTM and ANQGSEA. CDR3 DNA sequence: TGCAGCGCCACGGGACAGGGAGGATACAATGAGCAGTTCTTC. Amino acid sequence: CSATGQGGYNEQFF.

The V and J genes are TRBV14 and TRBJ1-1; D is unresolved. This CDR3 is 11 amino acids long. V dropped 11 bases and J dropped 1 base, with 8 bases sitting between them. Germline V gene lookup returns CDR1 SGHDN and CDR2 FVKESK. The CDR3 region is CAGLRNTEAFF. CDR3 nucleotides: TGTGCCGGTTTGAGGAACACTGAAGCTTTCTTT.

The chain carries TRBV7-3 and TRBJ2-7; perhaps TRBD1 as D (7 bases). This CDR3 region has 15 residues. Trimming took 1 base from V and 2 from J, leaving 12 bases between them. From germline, CDR1 is SGHTA and CDR2 FQGTGA. CDR3: CASSLRGGTAYEQYF. Written as DNA, the CDR3 is TGTGCCAGCAGCTTAAGAGGGGGGACAGCCTACGAGCAGTACTTC.

The chain couples TRBV29-1 to TRBJ2-1; 7 nucleotides line up with TRBD2. The length of the CDR3 is 12 residues. Germline V lookup: CDR1 SQVTM, CDR2 ANQGSEA. V lost 5 bases, J lost 4 bases, and 2 bases stayed unmatched. The CDR3 region is CSVSGNYNEQFF. The CDR3 nucleotides are TGCAGCGTTAGCGGGAATTACAATGAGCAGTTCTTC.

The rearrangement uses TRBV6-9 and TRBJ2-5; 8 bases agree with TRBD2. Germline lookup yields CDR1 MNHGY and CDR2 SVAAGI. V shed 3 bases and J 1 base; nucleotides not matched to a gene: 10. The CDR3 has 17 amino acids. CDR3 coding DNA: TGTGCCAGCAGTTACTACCTCAAGCGGGAGAGCCAAGAGACCCAGTACTTC. This codes for CASSYYLKRESQETQYF.

The chain recombines TRBV11-3 with TRBJ2-7, with D perhaps TRBD2 (5 bases). Deletions cut 3 bases from V and 3 bases from J, with 12 bases between. From germline, CDR1 is SGHNT and CDR2 YENEEA. The CDR3 extends over 14 amino acids. The CDR3 region has the DNA TGTGCCAGCAGCTTTGGGGAGCTCGGCTACGAGCAGTACTTC. Its translation: CASSFGELGYEQYF.

A note on this clone: One junction end disagrees with the germline gene, perhaps due to a read error. Different DNA sequences within this sample yield the same CDR3. This chain joins TRBV7-8 and TRBJ2-1; tentative D call: TRBD2 (6 bases). The length of the CDR3 is 15 residues. Germline V gene data show CDR1 as SGHVS and CDR2 as FQNEAQ. For the CDR3, the DNA is TGCGCCAGCAGCTTAGGGGCGGGGATGAGGAATGAGCAGTTCTTC. Amino acids: CASSLGAGMRNEQFF.

The chain links TRBV30 to TRBJ1-1; TRBD1 aligns across 8 bases. CDR3 size: 15 residues. The J segment lost 10 bases and the V segment lost 3 bases, leaving 16 bases of the junction unmatched. Looked up from germline, CDR1 is GTSNPN and CDR2 is SVGIG (reference sequence). The CDR3 nucleotides are TGTGCCTGGAGAACAAACGACAGGGGAACGTTGGTAGCTTTCTTT. This gives the protein CAWRTNDRGTLVAFF.

V is TRBV7-9 and J is TRBJ2-1, with 9 bases matching TRBD2. The germline V gene encodes CDR1 SEHNR and CDR2 FQNEAQ (reference sequence). The V and J ends lost 5 bases and 8 bases, in that order; junction bases with no gene match: 13. The CDR3 has 16 residues. Here the CDR3 reads CASSPSVAGGPHEQFF. CDR3 nucleotides: TGTGCCAGCAGCCCCTCGGTGGCGGGAGGGCCCCATGAGCAGTTCTTC.

The chain uses TRBV19 and TRBJ2-2; tentatively, D is TRBD1 (7 bases). The CDR3 is 15 residues long. The V and J ends lost 4 bases and 3 bases respectively, with 12 bases between them. CDR1 is LNHDA, CDR2 SQIVND, per germline (reference sequence). Written as DNA, the CDR3 is TGTGCCAGTAGTACCGACAGGGAGGACACCGGGGAGCTGTTTTTT. As protein: CASSTDREDTGELFF.

The chain has TRBV5-6 and TRBJ2-2; possible D gene TRBD2, 7 bases. Germline V CDR1 and CDR2: SGHDT, YYEEEE. The CDR3 runs 16 residues. V lost 2 bases and J lost 4, with 15 bases in between. In nucleotides, the CDR3 is TGTGCCAGCAGCTTACAGGGAGGGCTTACCACCGGGGAGCTGTTTTTT. Translated, it gives CASSLQGGLTTGELFF.

V and J are TRBV7-9 and TRBJ2-7, with 10 bases matching TRBD1. Per the germline V gene, CDR1 is SEHNR and CDR2 is FQNEAQ (reference sequence). This CDR3 is 14 amino acids long. V dropped 5 bases and J dropped 5; count of bases not matched to a gene: 6. CDR3 coding DNA: TGTGCCAGCAGCCCCGGGACAGGGGATAACGAGCAGTACTTC. Its protein is CASSPGTGDNEQYF.